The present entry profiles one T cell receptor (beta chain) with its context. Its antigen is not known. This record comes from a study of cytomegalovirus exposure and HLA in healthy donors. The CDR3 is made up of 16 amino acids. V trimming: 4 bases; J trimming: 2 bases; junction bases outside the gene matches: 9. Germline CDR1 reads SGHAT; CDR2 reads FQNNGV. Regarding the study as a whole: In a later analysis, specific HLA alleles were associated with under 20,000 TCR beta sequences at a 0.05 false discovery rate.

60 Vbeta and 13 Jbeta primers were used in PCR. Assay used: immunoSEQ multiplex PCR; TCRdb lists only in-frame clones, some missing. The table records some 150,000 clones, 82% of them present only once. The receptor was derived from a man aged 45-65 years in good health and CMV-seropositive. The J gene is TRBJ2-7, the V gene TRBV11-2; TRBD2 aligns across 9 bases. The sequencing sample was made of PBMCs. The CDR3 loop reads CASSYHSGGNTYEQYF. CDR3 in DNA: TGTGCCAGCAGCTACCATAGCGGGGGAAATACCTACGAGCAGTACTTC. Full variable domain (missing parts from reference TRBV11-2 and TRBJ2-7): EAGVAQSPRYKIIEKRQSVAFWCNPISGHATLYWYQQILGQGPKLLIQFQNNGVVDDSQLPKDRFSAERLKGVDSTLKIQPAKLEDSAVYLCASSYHSGGNTYEQYFGPGTRLTVT.